Below, 23 T cell receptor beta chains from the same sample are listed, as sequenced in a study of technical replicates of blood from a few donors. The method was immunoSEQ multiplex PCR; TCRdb's version includes in-frame clones alone and lacks a portion of them. The repertoire has tens of thousands of clones, about 89% of them found once; the top ten carry about 0.38%. Sequences were obtained from T cells isolated from PBMCs. These receptors came from a human donor in good health.

The V and J genes are TRBV27 and TRBJ2-7, with a tentative D call TRBD2 (7 bases). V was clipped by 3 bases and J by 6 bases, with 15 bases between them. The V gene's germline CDR1 is MNHEY and CDR2 SMNVEV (reference sequence). The CDR3 is made up of 14 amino acids. The CDR3 DNA reads as TGTGCCAGCAGTTTGGGGGGGCAGCCCGGCGAGCAGTACTTC. Amino acid sequence: CASSLGGQPGEQYF.

V usage is TRBV7-3 and J usage is TRBJ2-7; 10 bases agree with TRBD1. V was clipped by 5 bases and J by 3 bases; unmatched bases: 4. Per the germline V gene, CDR1 is SGHTA and CDR2 is FQGTGA. CDR3 length: 14 amino acids. CDR3 sequence (DNA): TGTGCCAGCAGCGCCGGGACAGGGGACTACGAGCAGTACTTC. Translating gives CASSAGTGDYEQYF.

V is TRBV7-2 and J is TRBJ2-3, with D possibly TRBD1 on 5 matching bases. The CDR3 contains 13 residues. Trimming left V 5 bases short and J 3 bases short, with 9 bases between. Germline values: CDR1 SGHTA, CDR2 FQGNSA. In DNA, the CDR3 is TGTGCCAGCAGCAAGGGGCTAACAGATACGCAGTATTTT. It is translated as CASSKGLTDTQYF.

The chain joins TRBV19 to TRBJ1-1; D is perhaps TRBD1 (6 bases). The germline CDR1 and CDR2 sequences are LNHDA and SQIVND (reference sequence). CDR3 length: 15 residues. The V gene lost 0 bases and the J gene lost 5 bases, with 13 bases spanning the gap. CDR3 loop: CASSIDPRGGTEAFF. The CDR3, as DNA: TGTGCCAGTAGTATAGATCCTAGGGGGGGGACTGAAGCTTTCTTT.

A single count supports this clone. The chain joins TRBV7-8 to TRBJ1-2; TRBD1 might be the D (5 bases). The CDR3 runs 14 residues. V lost 5 bases to trimming and J lost 4 bases, with 14 bases between them. Germline assignment: CDR1 SGHVS and CDR2 FQNEAQ. The CDR3: CASSLKLGGYGYTF. The CDR3 coding sequence is TGTGCCAGCAGCCTTAAATTGGGGGGCTATGGCTACACCTTC.

The V and J genes are TRBV23-1 and TRBJ2-7; TRBD2 matches 12 bases. TRBV23-1 is given ORF status, its function remaining uncertain. The CDR3 length is 20 residues. With 2 bases clipped from V and 7 bases from J, the junction kept 21 bases outside the gene matches. The CDR3 DNA reads TGCGCCAGCAGTCAAGAAATGATGCTAGCGGGAGGGCCTGGGTACGGTGAGCAGTACTTC. Its translation is CASSQEMMLAGGPGYGEQYF.

V is TRBV25-1 and J is TRBJ2-3; D is undetermined. CDR3 length: 13 residues. Between the trimmed V and J ends, which lost 1 base and 3 bases, there was a span of 5 bases. From germline, CDR1 is MGHDK and CDR2 SYGVNS. The CDR3 nucleotides read TGTGCCAGCAGTGAATTCGGGACAGATACGCAGTATTTT. Residues: CASSEFGTDTQYF.

The chain links TRBV7-6 to TRBJ2-5, with 9 positions matching TRBD2. The CDR3 totals 18 residues. J was trimmed by 5 bases and V by 5 bases; bases with no gene match: 18. Germline V CDR1 and CDR2: SGHVS, FNYEAQ. Written as DNA, the CDR3 is TGTGCCAGCAGCCCGAGAGGGGCTAGCGGGACTTCGGGGGAGACCCAGTACTTC. Translating it yields CASSPRGASGTSGETQYF.

The genes are TRBV19 and TRBJ2-5, with TRBD2 identical over 12 bases. The germline gives CDR1 LNHDA, CDR2 SQIVND (reference sequence). Trimming at V came to 3 bases and at J to 4 bases, leaving 3 bases not matched to a gene. CDR3 length: 15 amino acids. DNA for the CDR3: TGTGCCAGTAGTATTGGGGGACTAGCGGGAGAGACCCAGTACTTC. This encodes CASSIGGLAGETQYF.

The chain couples TRBV4-1 to TRBJ2-5; tentative D call: TRBD1 (5 bases). Germline lookup yields CDR1 MGHRA and CDR2 YSYEKL. CDR3 length: 17 residues. Trimming shortened V by 0 bases and J by 7 bases, and 21 bases separated the two germline ends. The CDR3 bases are TGCGCCAGCAGCCAAGAAGTATCGCCCGGGCAGGGCGGGACCCAGTACTTC. Translated: CASSQEVSPGQGGTQYF.

The genes are TRBV6-6 and TRBJ2-7; TRBD2 aligns across 10 bases. Germline V gives CDR1 MNHNY, CDR2 SVGAGI (reference sequence). With 6 bases clipped from V and 6 bases from J, the junction kept 8 bases outside the gene matches. The CDR3 is made up of 14 amino acids. This CDR3 is CASRMSGRAFEQYF. In DNA form, the CDR3 reads TGTGCCAGCAGAATGAGCGGGAGGGCCTTCGAGCAGTACTTC.

The chain joins TRBV11-2 to TRBJ2-3; weak D call: TRBD2 (5 bases). Germline CDR1 reads SGHAT; CDR2 reads FQNNGV. The ends were cut back, 2 bases at V and 0 bases at J, with 12 bases in the middle. This CDR3 is built from 16 residues. This CDR3 is CASSLYSGTSTDTQYF. The CDR3 DNA follows: TGTGCCAGCAGCTTATACAGCGGAACTAGCACAGATACGCAGTATTTT.

The chain couples TRBV14 to TRBJ2-7, with 9 bases matching TRBD2. This CDR3 spans 17 amino acids. Germline CDR1 is SGHDN and CDR2 is FVKESK. The J segment lost 2 bases and the V segment lost 2 bases, leaving 10 bases of the junction unmatched. The CDR3 region is CASSQSWVREGPYEQYF. The CDR3 DNA reads TGTGCCAGCAGCCAATCATGGGTGCGGGAGGGACCCTACGAGCAGTACTTC.

This chain links TRBV6-1 with TRBJ1-1; perhaps TRBD1 as D (6 bases). Germline CDR1 and CDR2: MNHNS and SASEGT. The ends were cut back, 8 bases at V and 3 bases at J, with 13 bases in the middle. The CDR3 consists of 13 residues. The CDR3 loop reads CASPPPGDTEAFF. Written as DNA, the CDR3 is TGTGCCAGCCCCCCGCCAGGGGACACTGAAGCTTTCTTT.

The rearrangement uses TRBV7-9 and TRBJ2-3, with D possibly matching TRBD2 (5 bases). The CDR3 spans 15 residues. V gave up 2 bases and J gave up 4 bases, with 13 bases separating them. CDR1 SEHNR and CDR2 FQNEAQ come from the germline V gene (reference sequence). The CDR3 is CASSLIREGADTQYF. The DNA for the CDR3 is TGTGCCAGCAGCTTAATCCGAGAGGGTGCAGATACGCAGTATTTT.

The chain recombines TRBV7-9 with TRBJ2-7; TRBD2 is a possible D gene (5 bases). The CDR3 runs 13 residues. Trimming shortened V by 1 base and J by 2 bases, and 6 bases separated the two germline ends. CDR1 SEHNR and CDR2 FQNEAQ come from the germline V gene (reference sequence). CDR3 protein: CASSLGEPYEQYF. CDR3 coding DNA: TGTGCCAGCAGCTTAGGGGAGCCCTACGAGCAGTACTTC.

V usage is TRBV6-6 and J usage is TRBJ2-7, with a weak D call TRBD1 (6 bases). The CDR3 is made up of 14 amino acids. V lost 2 bases and J lost 5, with 13 bases in between. Germline loops: CDR1 MNHNY, CDR2 SVGAGI (reference sequence). Here the CDR3 DNA reads TGTGCCAGCAGTTACGGGGCAGGGGCCCACGAGCAGTACTTC. Protein: CASSYGAGAHEQYF.

The gene calls are TRBV6-6 and TRBJ1-5; maybe TRBD1 (5 bases). Trimming took 6 bases from V and 1 from J, leaving 16 bases between them. Germline values: CDR1 MNHNY, CDR2 SVGAGI (reference sequence). CDR3 length equals 16 residues. The CDR3 DNA reads as TGTGCCAGCAGCTCGGGGGGAATGGGAAGCAATCAGCCCCAGCATTTT. This sequence encodes CASSSGGMGSNQPQHF.

This clone appeared a single time. The chain joins TRBV6-1 to TRBJ1-4, with 7 nucleotides matching TRBD1. Germline values: CDR1 MNHNS, CDR2 SASEGT. V was pared by 5 bases and J by 6 bases, with 6 bases of the junction left unmatched. The CDR3 has 14 amino acids. The CDR3 DNA is TGTGCCAGCAGTTCCGGGACAGACGATGAAAAACTGTTTTTT. Translation gives CASSSGTDDEKLFF.

The rearrangement links TRBV27 to TRBJ2-7; 11 positions match TRBD2. Germline V gives CDR1 MNHEY, CDR2 SMNVEV (reference sequence). The trim removed 5 bases at V and 5 bases at J, leaving 5 bases unmatched. The CDR3 is 14 residues long. CDR3 DNA sequence: TGTGCCAGCAGTGAGGGGACTAGCGGCCACGAGCAGTACTTC. Translation gives CASSEGTSGHEQYF.

The chain joins TRBV9 to TRBJ2-1; D remains ambiguous. V was cut by 0 bases and J by 0 bases, with 7 bases left in between. The CDR3 runs 15 residues. Germline CDR1 reads SGDLS; CDR2 reads YYNGEE. CDR3 in DNA: TGTGCCAGCAGCGTAGCCTCGAGCTCCTACAATGAGCAGTTCTTC. It is translated as CASSVASSSYNEQFF.

This chain uses TRBV4-2 with TRBJ2-1, with a tentative D call TRBD2 (6 bases). The germline V gene encodes CDR1 LGHNA and CDR2 YNFKEQ. The CDR3 is 17 residues long. V lost 1 base, J lost 5 bases, and 18 bases lay in between. The CDR3 region is CASSQGRTLAADNEQFF. Here the CDR3 DNA reads TGTGCCAGCAGCCAAGGAAGAACATTAGCGGCCGACAATGAGCAGTTCTTC.

The chain employs TRBV4-1 and TRBJ2-7; possibly TRBD1 for D (5 bases). Germline CDR1 reads MGHRA; CDR2 reads YSYEKL. Trimming took 0 bases from V and 2 from J, leaving 8 bases between them. The CDR3 is 14 amino acids. In DNA form, the CDR3 reads TGCGCCAGCAGCCAAGAGGGGCGAACCTACGAGCAGTACTTC. Amino acid sequence: CASSQEGRTYEQYF.